This T cell receptor (beta chain) was obtained from a study of cytomegalovirus exposure and HLA in healthy donors (dated by TCRdb to the late 2010s). At the level of the whole study: According to an earlier analysis of 550 to 750 of the donors, about 179 million T cells yielded roughly 110 million unique TCR beta sequences and roughly 280 Gb of sequence data. Several DR-DQ haplotypes were handled as single units for association and clustering because linkage in the cohort was strong. On average, over 200,000 unique TCR beta nucleotide sequences were sequenced per donor among 300 to 500 genotyped donors of the cohort, with roughly a sixth of those sequences being non-productive. In the later analysis, no new phenotypic data were used to find candidate immune exposures; instead, reliance was placed on TCR beta sequences and their occurrence across donors. Both class I and class II loci were covered by HLA typing, at four-digit resolution. In a later genetic analysis, genome-wide SNP genotypes for about 65% of the roughly 700 donors were used, and that subset was treated as a discovery cohort. Alongside the repertoire data, information on donor age, sex, ethnicity and CMV serostatus was compiled. All discovery cohort repertoires had been generated on a single sequencing platform. An earlier analysis of around 580 of the donors used high-throughput TCR beta sequencing to judge whether each TCR beta V gene segment behaved as functional or pseudogenic. To study patterns of TCR occurrence, a later analysis re-analyzed previously published TCR beta repertoires from more than 550 donors and added high-resolution HLA genotyping. To predict cytomegalovirus infection status, the study brought together high-throughput TCR immunosequencing, statistical association of individual TCRs with disease status, and machine learning. The study aimed to test whether signatures of past pathogen exposure could be identified by cataloging public T cell receptors. Along with the roughly 700-subject first cohort, a separate validation cohort of some 130 different subjects was used. Among the roughly 390 genotyped donors, around 81% belonged to the genetic ancestry cluster associated with self-reported Caucasian donors. The study used immunosequencing to profile the T cell repertoires of 670 or so subjects and linked those repertoires to cytomegalovirus serostatus. The number of typed donors differed by locus: about 629-630 for A, B, C, DRB1 and DQB1; roughly 510 for DQA1; some 610 for DPA1; and around 470 for DPB1. Roughly 290 gigabases of sequencing data and around 85 million unique TCR sequences made up an early release that covered under 750 HLA-typed donors.

The cohort consisted of fewer than 700 healthy bone marrow donors. At the time of sampling, all cohort members were nominally healthy, though unrecorded immune exposures were likely present. The donor tested CMV seropositive and was one of the 289 seropositive cohort members. A peripheral blood sample was provided by each donor, and peripheral blood mononuclear cells were used for TCR beta sequencing. Genomic DNA was extracted from the blood cell samples with the Qiagen DNeasy Blood Extraction Kit. Library prep was done by the immunoSEQ multiplex PCR assay. For the multiplex PCR, a mixture combining 60 forward primers for TCR Vbeta segments and 13 reverse primers for TCR Jbeta segments was used. A multiplex PCR assay on genomic DNA amplified the CDR3 region of rearranged TCR beta genes. The amplified TCR beta libraries were sequenced on the Illumina HiSeq System as 87-base-pair reads. In the authors' own workflow: A later analysis tallied 75 million to 95 million unique TCR beta chains across the 550 to 850 repertoires, and some 12 million of those chains were shared by two or more donors. A nearest-neighbor algorithm error-corrected the raw reads and collapsed the reads into unique sequences, merging closely related sequences to remove PCR and sequencing errors. CDR3 sequences were aligned to IMGT reference sequences to assign V, D and J gene segments. For a sequence to be retained, a match of at least six nucleotides to both a V gene segment and a J gene segment was required. Rearrangements were called productive when the CDR3 lacked stop codons and stayed in frame with V and J; all others were non-productive. CDR3 was defined according to IMGT convention as the region running from the second conserved V-encoded cysteine to the conserved J-encoded phenylalanine. The earlier analysis of 587 of the donors excluded sequences that lacked an unambiguous match to a single V gene segment. In an earlier analysis of approximately 550 of the donors, V segments were called functional above 56.7% productive rearrangements and were called segregating when the between-donor standard deviation exceeded 5%. A statistical classification framework was built for diagnosing cytomegalovirus status from the catalog of TCR beta chain sequences. In a later analysis, V and J genes were assigned by comparing TCR nucleotide sequences against IMGT/GENE-DB human TR gene sequences. The TCRdist pipeline was used in a later analysis to assign CDR3 sequences and most-parsimonious VDJ recombination scenarios. In a later analysis, each TCR beta chain was defined by its CDR3 amino acid sequence together with its V-gene family, and reads without a unique V-gene family were excluded. As a way to deal with suspected cross-contamination and a sequencing artifact, a later analysis dropped more than 500 nucleotide sequences that were highly shared and had low generation probability. In a later analysis, a clonal expansion index for each public chain was calculated from normalized within-repertoire ranks of inferred template counts. A later analysis computed generation probabilities with a VDJ recombination model fitted to out-of-frame rearrangements, and checked the results against IGoR. In a later analysis, hypergeometric tests were used to score TCR-TCR, TCR-HLA and TCR-CMV co-occurrence, with a repertoire-size bias correction applied to TCR pairs. To estimate false discovery rates, a later analysis permuted the HLA or CMV assignments 20 times. A later analysis grouped co-occurring TCRs with DBSCAN, adding TCRdist sequence similarity when clustering within HLA-allele-positive subsets. Repertoires with fewer than 30,000 or more than 120,000 public chains, plus five repertoires with anomalous nucleotide sharing, were excluded from co-occurrence clustering. TCRdb took over this immuneACCESS table, retaining in-frame rearrangements with V and J assigned. Such tables are incomplete; in checked studies, under half of the missing clones stem from an unresolved V gene, and the remainder is unexplained. The D gene and trimming were derived from the DNA, and the V and J assignments and clone size from that table. The sample table records 65,000 to 70,000 clones; around 79% of these occur just once. The ten top clones hold more than 7% of the sample.

The junction shows trimming of 0 bases on V and 4 bases on J, and the gene matches do not reach 8 bases of it. As encoded in the germline V gene, CDR1 is MGHRA while CDR2 is YSYEKL. The CDR3 numbers 17 residues from cysteine through phenylalanine. Solely the CDR3 DNA is kept, with 51 bases framed from the first base. On the study overall, not on this receptor specifically: Most CMV-associated TCR beta chains appeared to be HLA-restricted in a later analysis, and the HLA associations seemed to be driven largely by CMV exposure. A cluster of highly shared sequence variants was judged likely to be a technical artifact of the sequencing pipeline. It was suggested by the authors that the approach could potentially be generalized to other disease states and immunological phenotypes. A few of the identified cytomegalovirus-associated TCR beta chains were confirmed in vitro to be specific for cytomegalovirus antigens. Correlated functional status among segregating V segments might reflect linkage disequilibrium, but an unknown experimental factor could not be ruled out. A further reported finding was that TCR beta sequences accurately predicted the HLA-A and HLA-B alleles for most subjects in the first cohort. According to a later genetic analysis, donors in an Asian-associated ancestry cluster had fewer N-insertions in productive TCRs than the roughly 660-donor mean. A later analysis found that TCR association rates varied across HLA loci, with DRB1 alleles showing the most associated TCRs and HLA-C alleles the fewest. In the study, around 150 TCR beta chains were listed as associated with cytomegalovirus. V-gene and J-gene trimming of TCR beta chains was associated with a missense DCLRE1C variant in a later genetic analysis, and the association was replicated in an independent cohort. For the cohort, immune exposure information was limited to CMV serostatus. Specific HLA alleles were associated with 15,000 to 20,000 TCR beta sequences at a false discovery rate of 0.05 in a later analysis. Because HLA typing was unavailable for some donors at each locus, only the typed subset was used in association tests. Most TCR sequences were seen in very few donors, while some public TCRs were found in many individuals. Compared with equally common non-associated chains, HLA-associated TCR beta chains in a later analysis were more clonally expanded and had lower generation probabilities. Presence/absence analyses assumed roughly uniform sequencing depth across donors, an assumption that may not hold. Cytomegalovirus status was reported to be diagnosed by the classifier with high specificity and sensitivity in both the original and validation cohorts. In an earlier analysis of approximately 590 of the donors, most TCR beta V segments were observed in productive rearrangements about 90% or about 30% of the time, broadly matching IMGT annotations. Some IMGT-functional V segments, including TRBV6-2 and TRBV6-3, could not be distinguished by the 87-base-pair reads and were therefore excluded. The cohort was sequenced for TCR beta chains only, and without alpha or paired-chain data the features that could be detected were limited. Because counts were too low, roughly 16 rarely observed V segments, including chromosome 9 orphons, were left out of the earlier analysis of several hundred of the donors. When HLA alleles, especially DR and DQ, strongly co-occurred, attributing TCR associations to individual alleles was difficult. According to a later analysis, parvovirus B19, influenza, CMV and Epstein-Barr virus appeared linked to several top co-occurrence clusters.

Of note for this clone: Its antigen specificity is not known. Nothing much larger sits one base from this clone, and base qualities are not available.

The origin of this receptor is a woman between 25 and 40 years old in good health and CMV-seropositive. The rearrangement joined TRBV4-1 to TRBJ2-1, with 8 bases aligning to TRBD1. Sequencing was carried out using PBMCs. CDR3 reads: CASSQERTGKLYNEQFF. The bases are TGCGCCAGCAGCCAAGAAAGGACAGGGAAGCTGTACAATGAGCAGTTCTTC.